Listed below are T cell receptor beta chains from one sample, sequenced in a study of cytotoxic CD8 clonotypes in ibrutinib-treated CLL. This table comes from immunoSEQ multiplex PCR, and its TCRdb copy is limited to in-frame clones, with some not included. The table records about 140,000 clones, 60% to 85% of them present only once. The sample in question was PBMCs, obtained after 12 months of ibrutinib treatment. The receptor source for this set is a human donor with chronic lymphocytic leukemia. CDR3s include the opening cysteine and the closing phenylalanine or tryptophan. D genes are given only for firm matches. A clone size is listed for some rows: how often the clone was seen (once, few, many), or a class if it is expanded.

abundance: many; j_gene: TRBJ1-5; d_gene: TRBD1; v_gene: TRBV29-1; CDR3nt: TGCAGCGTTGGCACCGGGACAGTCAATCAGCCCCAGCATTTT; CDR3aa: CSVGTGTVNQPQHF
abundance: .; j_gene: TRBJ1-1; d_gene: .; v_gene: TRBV4-3; CDR3nt: TGCGCCAGCAGCCAAGATGTCGTTGGCACTGAAGCTTTCTTT; CDR3aa: CASSQDVVGTEAFF
abundance: once; j_gene: TRBJ2-2; d_gene: .; v_gene: TRBV27; CDR3nt: TGTGCCAGCAGCAGGTCCGGGATCGCCGGGGAGCTGTTTTTT; CDR3aa: CASSRSGIAGELFF
abundance: .; j_gene: TRBJ2-6; d_gene: .; v_gene: TRBV6-4; CDR3nt: TGTGCCAGCAGCCAGGGGGAGGATGGGGCCAACGTCCTGACTTTC; CDR3aa: CASSQGEDGANVLTF
abundance: .; j_gene: TRBJ1-6; d_gene: TRBD1; v_gene: TRBV7-2; CDR3nt: TGTGCCAGCAGCCAACAGGGGGCGGGCAATTCACCCCTCCACTTT; CDR3aa: CASSQQGAGNSPLHF
abundance: .; j_gene: TRBJ1-4; d_gene: .; v_gene: TRBV7-6; CDR3nt: TGTGCCAGCAGCGCACTATCGGGAAGTCCGCGCGGAAAACTGTTTTTT; CDR3aa: CASSALSGSPRGKLFF
abundance: .; j_gene: TRBJ1-6; d_gene: .; v_gene: TRBV4-1; CDR3nt: TGCGCCAGCAGCCAAACGGGTTATGGCAATTCACCCCTCCACTTT; CDR3aa: CASSQTGYGNSPLHF
abundance: few; j_gene: TRBJ2-2; d_gene: .; v_gene: TRBV6-1; CDR3nt: TGTGCCAGCAGTGAAGGACCAACGAACACCGGGGAGCTGTTTTTT; CDR3aa: CASSEGPTNTGELFF
abundance: .; j_gene: TRBJ2-3; d_gene: .; v_gene: TRBV2; CDR3nt: TGTGCCAGCAGCGCCACCACAGATACGCAGTATTTT; CDR3aa: CASSATTDTQYF
abundance: .; j_gene: TRBJ2-7; d_gene: .; v_gene: TRBV13; CDR3nt: TGTGCCAGCAGCCGGGGGCGGGGGCCCTCCTACGAGCAGTACTTC; CDR3aa: CASSRGRGPSYEQYF
abundance: .; j_gene: TRBJ2-7; d_gene: TRBD1; v_gene: TRBV11-3; CDR3nt: TGTGCCAGCAGCTTAGAGGCCGGGACAGCCACATCTTACCCCTACGAGCAGTACTTC; CDR3aa: CASSLEAGTATSYPYEQYF
abundance: once; j_gene: TRBJ2-1; d_gene: .; v_gene: TRBV7-3; CDR3nt: TGTGCCAGCAGCTTAGCGGTGAGCTCCTACAATGAGCAGTTCTTC; CDR3aa: CASSLAVSSYNEQFF
abundance: .; j_gene: TRBJ1-2; d_gene: .; v_gene: TRBV27; CDR3nt: TGTGCCAGCAGTCCCGACTCGACAGGAAGGATTGGCTACACCTTC; CDR3aa: CASSPDSTGRIGYTF
abundance: .; j_gene: TRBJ1-4; d_gene: TRBD1; v_gene: TRBV28; CDR3nt: TGTGCCAGCAGTCCGTATTCAGGGGGGGATGAAAAACTGTTTTTT; CDR3aa: CASSPYSGGDEKLFF
abundance: .; j_gene: TRBJ2-1; d_gene: TRBD2; v_gene: TRBV2; CDR3nt: TGTGCCAGCAGCCAGCGGGAGTTTTCCTACAATGAGCAGTTCTTC; CDR3aa: CASSQREFSYNEQFF
abundance: .; j_gene: TRBJ2-1; d_gene: .; v_gene: TRBV9; CDR3nt: TGTGCCAGCAGCGTAGGAGGGTCCTACAATGAGCAGTTCTTC; CDR3aa: CASSVGGSYNEQFF
abundance: .; j_gene: TRBJ2-1; d_gene: .; v_gene: TRBV4-1; CDR3nt: TGCGCCAGCAGTTTTTCGGGGGTCCTCAATGAGCAGTTCTTC; CDR3aa: CASSFSGVLNEQFF
abundance: .; j_gene: TRBJ1-2; d_gene: .; v_gene: TRBV5-6; CDR3nt: TGTGCCAGCAGACCTAGTCAGGTGGATTATGGCTACACCTTC; CDR3aa: CASRPSQVDYGYTF
abundance: .; j_gene: TRBJ2-5; d_gene: .; v_gene: TRBV13; CDR3nt: TGTGCCAGCAGCTTAGGCCGGGGGGAGACCCAGTACTTC; CDR3aa: CASSLGRGETQYF
abundance: .; j_gene: TRBJ2-6; d_gene: .; v_gene: TRBV9; CDR3nt: TGTGCCAGCAGCGTAGGGTTGGAGGGTGTGGCCAACGTCCTGACTTTC; CDR3aa: CASSVGLEGVANVLTF
abundance: .; j_gene: TRBJ2-2; d_gene: .; v_gene: TRBV28; CDR3nt: TGTGCCAGCAGTTTATTCCGGACCGGGGAGCTGTTTTTT; CDR3aa: CASSLFRTGELFF
abundance: .; j_gene: TRBJ2-2; d_gene: TRBD2; v_gene: TRBV5-1; CDR3nt: TGCGCCAGCAGGGGACTAGCGGGGAACACCGGGGAGCTGTTTTTT; CDR3aa: CASRGLAGNTGELFF
abundance: .; j_gene: TRBJ2-1; d_gene: .; v_gene: TRBV11-2; CDR3nt: TGTGCCAGCAGTTGGAGTGTCGGGAATGAGCAGTTCTTC; CDR3aa: CASSWSVGNEQFF
abundance: .; j_gene: TRBJ2-2; d_gene: TRBD1; v_gene: TRBV19; CDR3nt: TGTGCCAGTAGAATACAGGGGGCTAACACCGGGGAGCTGTTTTTT; CDR3aa: CASRIQGANTGELFF
abundance: .; j_gene: TRBJ1-6; d_gene: .; v_gene: TRBV27; CDR3nt: TGTGCCAGCAGTTTCACAGGGAATTCACCCCTCCACTTT; CDR3aa: CASSFTGNSPLHF
abundance: .; j_gene: TRBJ2-2; d_gene: .; v_gene: TRBV11-3; CDR3nt: TGTGCCAGCAGCGAGAGGTTAAACACCGGGGAGCTGTTTTTT; CDR3aa: CASSERLNTGELFF
abundance: .; j_gene: TRBJ1-1; d_gene: .; v_gene: TRBV2; CDR3nt: TGTGCCAGCAGACCTGGGGGGGGCTCGAACACTGAAGCTTTCTTT; CDR3aa: CASRPGGGSNTEAFF
abundance: once; j_gene: TRBJ1-1; d_gene: TRBD1; v_gene: TRBV18; CDR3nt: TGTGCCAGCACGTCACAGGGGGACAATGAAGCTTTCTTT; CDR3aa: CASTSQGDNEAFF
abundance: .; j_gene: TRBJ2-7; d_gene: .; v_gene: TRBV6-5; CDR3nt: TGTGCCAGCAGTTCCGGACAGCTCGCCTACGAGCAGTACTTC; CDR3aa: CASSSGQLAYEQYF
abundance: few; j_gene: TRBJ2-1; d_gene: .; v_gene: TRBV19; CDR3nt: TGTGCCAGTAGTTCTCTACAGGGGGGGCGTATCTATGAGCAGTTCTTC; CDR3aa: CASSSLQGGRIYEQFF
abundance: .; j_gene: TRBJ2-7; d_gene: TRBD2; v_gene: TRBV5-3; CDR3nt: TGTGCCAGAAGAACAGGGCTCGAGGTGACTAGCGGGAGCTACGAGCAGTACTTC; CDR3aa: CARRTGLEVTSGSYEQYF
abundance: .; j_gene: TRBJ2-7; d_gene: TRBD2; v_gene: TRBV11-1; CDR3nt: TGTGCCAGCAGCCCTACTAGCGGGAGTTACGAGCAGTACTTC; CDR3aa: CASSPTSGSYEQYF
abundance: .; j_gene: TRBJ2-7; d_gene: .; v_gene: TRBV4-1; CDR3nt: TGCGCCAGCACCCAAGAAGTGGGGAGTCACTCCTACGAGCAGTACTTC; CDR3aa: CASTQEVGSHSYEQYF
abundance: .; j_gene: TRBJ2-7; d_gene: .; v_gene: TRBV6-6; CDR3nt: TGTGCCAGCAGTTACTCGAGCCCCTTGGAGCAGTACTTC; CDR3aa: CASSYSSPLEQYF
abundance: once; j_gene: TRBJ1-6; d_gene: .; v_gene: TRBV10-3; CDR3nt: TGTGCCATCAGATCAGGGGAAAGGTCCTATAATTCACCCCTCCACTTT; CDR3aa: CAIRSGERSYNSPLHF
abundance: .; j_gene: TRBJ2-5; d_gene: TRBD2; v_gene: TRBV9; CDR3nt: TGTGCCAGCAGCGTAAGCGGGGTTGGCGGGAGTTGGCAAGAGACCCAGTACTTC; CDR3aa: CASSVSGVGGSWQETQYF
abundance: .; j_gene: TRBJ2-7; d_gene: TRBD1; v_gene: TRBV5-1; CDR3nt: TGCGCCAGCAGCTTGGGGACAGGGCCCCACGAGCAGTACTTC; CDR3aa: CASSLGTGPHEQYF
abundance: .; j_gene: TRBJ2-1; d_gene: .; v_gene: TRBV5-1; CDR3nt: TGCGCCAGCAGCTTAACGGGGATCAATGAGCAGTTCTTC; CDR3aa: CASSLTGINEQFF
abundance: once; j_gene: TRBJ2-2; d_gene: TRBD1; v_gene: TRBV5-1; CDR3nt: TGCGCCAGCAGCGCCGGCCAGGGGGCCGGGGGTCCCGGGGAGCTGTTTTTT; CDR3aa: CASSAGQGAGGPGELFF
abundance: few; j_gene: TRBJ1-5; d_gene: .; v_gene: TRBV6-5; CDR3nt: TGTGCCAGCAGTTACTCCCCGACCGGGCGTTTCCAGCATTTT; CDR3aa: CASSYSPTGRFQHF
abundance: .; j_gene: TRBJ2-1; d_gene: .; v_gene: TRBV4-3; CDR3nt: TGCGCCAGCAGCCAAGCGACGGCCAGCCGGCAGTTCTTC; CDR3aa: CASSQATASRQFF
abundance: .; j_gene: TRBJ2-5; d_gene: TRBD2; v_gene: TRBV5-1; CDR3nt: TGCGCCAGCAGCTTCGGGACTAGCGGAGCCTCTTGGGAGACCCAGTACTTC; CDR3aa: CASSFGTSGASWETQYF
abundance: few; j_gene: TRBJ2-2; d_gene: .; v_gene: TRBV5-1; CDR3nt: TGCGCCAGCAGCTTGGTTATCGGGGAGCTGTTTTTT; CDR3aa: CASSLVIGELFF
abundance: .; j_gene: TRBJ1-2; d_gene: .; v_gene: TRBV7-9; CDR3nt: TGTGCCAGCAGCTTAGCCGGAGACAGGAGGGGCTACACCTTC; CDR3aa: CASSLAGDRRGYTF
abundance: .; j_gene: TRBJ2-6; d_gene: TRBD1; v_gene: TRBV9; CDR3nt: TGTGCCAGCAGCGTAGTGGGCAGGGGGTCTTCTGGGGCCAACGTCCTGACTTTC; CDR3aa: CASSVVGRGSSGANVLTF
abundance: .; j_gene: TRBJ2-7; d_gene: .; v_gene: TRBV4-3; CDR3nt: TGCGCCAGCAGCCAAGGCCTAGCTGGTTACGAGCAGTACTTC; CDR3aa: CASSQGLAGYEQYF
abundance: few; j_gene: TRBJ2-3; d_gene: .; v_gene: TRBV5-1; CDR3nt: TGCGCCAGCAGTACGCACCCTTCTATAGATACGCAGTATTTT; CDR3aa: CASSTHPSIDTQYF
abundance: .; j_gene: TRBJ2-2; d_gene: TRBD1; v_gene: TRBV7-2; CDR3nt: TGTGCCAGCAGCCCCAGACAGGGGGCGAACACCGGGGAGCTGTTTTTT; CDR3aa: CASSPRQGANTGELFF
abundance: .; j_gene: TRBJ2-4; d_gene: .; v_gene: TRBV4-2; CDR3nt: TGTGCCAGCAGCATCACCCAGGGTCCGGCCAAAAACATTCAGTACTTC; CDR3aa: CASSITQGPAKNIQYF
abundance: .; j_gene: TRBJ1-1; d_gene: .; v_gene: TRBV6-1; CDR3nt: TGTGCCAGCAGTGAAGCGAAATATCCCACTGAAGCTTTCTTT; CDR3aa: CASSEAKYPTEAFF
abundance: .; j_gene: TRBJ2-7; d_gene: .; v_gene: TRBV4-3; CDR3nt: TGCGCCAGCAGCCAAGCCACCGATGGGGCAGTACCGTACGAGCAGTACTTC; CDR3aa: CASSQATDGAVPYEQYF
abundance: .; j_gene: TRBJ2-3; d_gene: .; v_gene: TRBV28; CDR3nt: TGTGCCAGCAGTCGAGCTGGGCGAGCGACAGATACGCAGTATTTT; CDR3aa: CASSRAGRATDTQYF
abundance: .; j_gene: TRBJ2-7; d_gene: TRBD1; v_gene: TRBV5-1; CDR3nt: TGCGCCAGCAGCGCAGGGGGCTCCAACGAGCAGTACTTC; CDR3aa: CASSAGGSNEQYF